This is a list of T cell receptor beta chains from one sample in a study of T cells in Graves' hyperthyroidism and ophthalmopathy. TCRdb itself ran the multiplex PCR reads through MiXCR, one entry per CDR3 protein. This sample carries some 550,000 distinct CDR3 sequences, around 20% of them seen once, and the ten largest clones take about a quarter. Specimen: blood. The receptors come from a young man with Graves' hyperthyroidism. Each CDR3 is given with its conserved first and last residue. The order of the fields is clone size, D gene, V gene, J gene, CDR3 DNA, CDR3 protein. D genes are given only for firm matches. Not every row has a clone size; where given, it reads once, few, many or a size class.

many,TRBD1,TRBV9,TRBJ1-2,TGTGCCAGCAGCGCTCGGACAGGGCACGGCTACACCTTC,CASSARTGHGYTF
many,-,TRBV4-1,TRBJ2-7,TGCGCCAGCAGCCAAGTCTCGGGCAGCAAATACGAGCAGTACTTC,CASSQVSGSKYEQYF
-,TRBD2,TRBV2,TRBJ2-5,TGTGCCAGCAGTGATGCGGCTAGCGGGAGTATTCGGGGAGAGACCCAGTACTTC,CASSDAASGSIRGETQYF
many,-,TRBV20-1,TRBJ2-7,TGCAGTGCTCCTAGAGGGGTTTCCTACGAGCAGTACTTC,CSAPRGVSYEQYF
-,TRBD2,TRBV9,TRBJ2-2,TGTGCCAGCAGCGTAGCGGGGGGAGGAACCGGGGAGCTGTTTTTT,CASSVAGGGTGELFF
-,-,TRBV12-3/TRBV12-4,TRBJ1-1,TGTGCCAGCAGCCCTAGGATAAACACTGAAGCTTTCTTT,CASSPRINTEAFF
-,-,TRBV6-4,TRBJ1-1,TGTGCCAGCAGTGACTCGGGGGAGGGGGCTGAAGCTTTCTTT,CASSDSGEGAEAFF
many,-,TRBV19,TRBJ1-5,TGTGCCAGTAGTATACAGGATAGCAATCAGCCCCAGCATTTT,CASSIQDSNQPQHF
-,-,TRBV29-1,TRBJ1-2,TGCAGCGTTGTCTCTGTCTATGGCTACACCTTC,CSVVSVYGYTF
many,-,TRBV11-2,TRBJ2-7,TGTGCCAGCAGCTTAATTAAGGGGCCCTACGAGCAGTACTTC,CASSLIKGPYEQYF
many,-,TRBV6-1,TRBJ1-1,TGTGCCAGCAACCGATGGGGGAGGACTGAAGCTTTCTTT,CASNRWGRTEAFF
many,TRBD1,TRBV6-1,TRBJ2-7,TGTGCCAGCAGTGCACCGGGACAGGGATTCGAGCAGTACTTC,CASSAPGQGFEQYF
-,-,TRBV5-6,TRBJ2-2,TGTGCCAGCAGCTACAGTGCCCGTACCGGGGAGCTGTTTTTT,CASSYSARTGELFF
-,-,TRBV28,TRBJ2-7,TGTGCCAGCAGTTCGACTGCCCCATCCTACGAGCAGTACTTC,CASSSTAPSYEQYF
many,-,TRBV6-5,TRBJ1-2,TGTGCCAGCAGTTACACCTTGGGCTATGGCTACACCTTC,CASSYTLGYGYTF
many,-,TRBV12-3/TRBV12-4,TRBJ2-7,TGTGCCAGCAGTTCAAGGGGGTTCGGCTACGAGCAGTACTTC,CASSSRGFGYEQYF
few,TRBD1,TRBV5-1,TRBJ2-7,TGCGCCAGCAGCCACAAGCAGGGGACAGTGCCCTACGAGCAGTACTTC,CASSHKQGTVPYEQYF
many,-,TRBV19,TRBJ1-5,TGTGCCAGTAGTAATTGGGGTAATCAGCCCCAGCATTTT,CASSNWGNQPQHF
many,-,TRBV7-9,TRBJ2-5,TGTGCCAGCAGCTCGGACGGCGGGGAGACCCAGTACTTC,CASSSDGGETQYF
-,-,TRBV28,TRBJ2-7,TGTGCCAGCAGCCGGGAATCAGGGTCCTACGAGCAGTACTTC,CASSRESGSYEQYF
-,-,TRBV2,TRBJ1-2,TGTGCCAGCAGCTCCAGACTGGACGGCCCTGGCTACACCTTC,CASSSRLDGPGYTF
many,-,TRBV6-1,TRBJ1-6,TGTGCCAGCAGTGAAGTAAGGGACGCGGGGCCCCTCCACTTT,CASSEVRDAGPLHF
-,TRBD2,TRBV6-1,TRBJ2-7,TGTGCCAGTAGAGGAGCGGGAAGCCTGGAGCAGTACTTC,CASRGAGSLEQYF
many,-,TRBV6-1,TRBJ1-5,TGTGCCAGCGGCATTAGAGGGAGCAATCAGCCCCAGCATTTT,CASGIRGSNQPQHF
many,-,TRBV18,TRBJ2-7,TGTGCCAGCTCACCCGCCTCGGCCTTATACGAGCAGTACTTC,CASSPASALYEQYF
few,TRBD1,TRBV11-1,TRBJ2-7,TGTGCCAGCAGCTCGACTGGGACAGGGGTCAAATACTCCTACGAGCAGTACTTC,CASSSTGTGVKYSYEQYF
few,-,TRBV12-3/TRBV12-4,TRBJ1-1,TGTGCCAGCAGACCTACCGGGATGAACACTGAAGCTTTCTTT,CASRPTGMNTEAFF
many,-,TRBV29-1,TRBJ1-2,TGCAGCGTTCTAAGACAGAACTATGGCTACACCTTC,CSVLRQNYGYTF
many,TRBD2,TRBV6-2/TRBV6-3,TRBJ2-5,TGTGCCAGCAGACTTACTCCTCTAGCGGGGAGGGAAGAGACCCAGTACTTC,CASRLTPLAGREETQYF
-,TRBD1,TRBV28,TRBJ2-2,TGTGCCAGTACCGGGACAGGGCCCGGGGAGCTGTTTTTT,CASTGTGPGELFF
many,TRBD2,TRBV6-5,TRBJ2-5,TGTGCCAGCAGCCAGGGGACTAGAGGAGGGGGCCAGTACTTC,CASSQGTRGGGQYF
many,-,TRBV2,TRBJ1-2,TGTGCCTCTAGAGGGACAAACTATGGCTACACCTTC,CASRGTNYGYTF